This T cell receptor beta chain was sequenced during a study of blood T cell repertoires in COVID-19. As for the study in general: Sample material is recorded as cDNA or gDNA derived from T cells, B-cell-depleted T cells, or PBMCs.

Produced via immunoSEQ multiplex PCR; TCRdb's table is partial and in-frame only. The sample lists around 150,000 clones; about 87% were seen once. The V end lost 3 bases, the J end lost 0 bases, and 11 bases lay between the germline ends. From germline, CDR1 is KGHSH and CDR2 LQKENI. The CDR3 totals 15 residues. Patients from Seattle were sampled longitudinally, starting during active infection. The gene calls are TRBV18 and TRBJ1-1; tentatively, D is TRBD1 (6 bases). The receptor's source is a woman in her 70s with COVID-19, enrolled during active disease. Source material: peripheral blood. The CDR3 reads CASSPTDSMNTEAFF. CDR3 nucleotides: TGTGCCAGCTCACCCACGGACAGTATGAACACTGAAGCTTTCTTT. The complete variable domain, with remaining parts taken from reference TRBV18 and TRBJ1-1, reads NAGVMQNPRHLVRRRGQEARLRCSPMKGHSHVYWYRQLPEEGLKFMVYLQKENIIDESGMPKERFSAEFPKEGPSILRIQQVVRGDSAAYFCASSPTDSMNTEAFFGQGTRLTVV.